These 9 T cell receptor beta chains were sequenced from one sample in a study of shared clonotypes between healthy human individuals. Positive CCR7 selection of CD45RO-negative cells yielded the naive CD8 cells, and terminally differentiated effector memory CD45RA+ cells were excluded. Profiling relied on immunoSEQ multiplex PCR, and the TCRdb table lists in-frame clones only, not all of them. The data hold millions of clones, with roughly 95% observed a single time. Sequenced: naive CD8+ T cells sorted from blood. These receptors all come from a man aged 18-30 years in good health.

The V and J genes are TRBV6-5 and TRBJ1-1; maybe TRBD1 (5 bases). Germline V gene data show CDR1 as MNHEY and CDR2 as SVGAGI. V lost 8 bases to trimming and J lost 4 bases, with 14 bases between them. There are 13 residues in the CDR3. CDR3: CASQWGGFTEAFF. The DNA for the CDR3 is TGTGCCAGCCAGTGGGGGGGGTTCACTGAAGCTTTCTTT.

This rearrangement joins TRBV6-5 to TRBJ1-6, with unresolved D. CDR1 and CDR2 from the germline V gene are MNHEY and SVGAGI. The CDR3 contains 14 residues. Trimming removed 0 bases from V and 8 bases from J, with 8 bases in between. The CDR3 loop is CASSYSSGDSPLHF. In DNA, the CDR3 is TGTGCCAGCAGTTACTCGTCCGGAGATTCACCCCTCCACTTT.

V is TRBV6-1 and J is TRBJ1-5; 7 bases line up with TRBD1. The CDR3 has 15 amino acids. J gave up 5 bases and V 2 bases, and 6 bases lay outside the gene matches. The V gene's germline CDR1 is MNHNS and CDR2 SASEGT. CDR3 region: CASSEYGTVDQPQHF. CDR3 sequence (DNA): TGTGCCAGCAGTGAATACGGGACAGTAGATCAGCCCCAGCATTTT.

The chain carries TRBV30 and TRBJ1-1, with D uncertain. The CDR3 contains 16 residues. CDR1 is GTSNPN and CDR2 is SVGIG in the germline V gene (reference sequence). Between the trimmed V and J ends, which lost 3 bases and 3 bases, there was a span of 20 bases. In DNA, the CDR3 is TGTGCCTGGAGACCGTCTCTGCCCCCCATGGACACTGAAGCTTTCTTT. Residues: CAWRPSLPPMDTEAFF.

This chain joins TRBV4-3 and TRBJ2-7, with TRBD1 as a possible D gene (6 bases). The germline V gene encodes CDR1 LGHNA and CDR2 YSLEER. CDR3 length: 16 amino acids. The V gene lost 4 bases and the J gene lost 0 bases, with 16 bases spanning the gap. This CDR3 reads CASSPTTGGYSYEQYF. The CDR3 nucleotides are TGCGCCAGCAGCCCTACGACAGGCGGATACTCCTACGAGCAGTACTTC.

With respect to this clone: At the DNA level, this CDR3 is encoded by other sequences in the same sample as well. This chain links TRBV30 with TRBJ2-7, with TRBD1 as a possible D gene (6 bases). Trimming pared 0 bases from V and 4 bases from J, leaving 7 bases between. The CDR3 runs to 12 residues. The germline V gene encodes CDR1 GTSNPN and CDR2 SVGIG (reference sequence). The DNA of the CDR3 is TGTGCCTGGAGTGTTCAGGGGTACGAGCAGTACTTC. Translation gives CAWSVQGYEQYF.

The genes are TRBV5-1 and TRBJ1-1; tentatively, D is TRBD1 (6 bases). The CDR3 runs to 12 residues. The germline CDR1 and CDR2 sequences are SGHRS and YFSETQ. The V and J ends lost 1 base and 7 bases respectively, with 8 bases between them. The CDR3 region is CASSLTGIEAFF. The CDR3, as DNA: TGCGCCAGCAGCTTGACAGGGATTGAAGCTTTCTTT.

The V call is TRBV9, the J call TRBJ2-2; D uncertain. This CDR3 has 12 amino acids. Trimming pared 4 bases from V and 8 bases from J, leaving 9 bases between. Germline assignment: CDR1 SGDLS and CDR2 YYNGEE. DNA of the CDR3: TGTGCCAGCAGCCTTAATCTGGGGGAGCTGTTTTTT. The encoded protein is CASSLNLGELFF.

The gene calls are TRBV5-5 and TRBJ2-7; D gene unclear. Looked up from germline, CDR1 is SGHKS and CDR2 is YYEKEE (reference sequence). The length of the CDR3 is 14 residues. V gave up 0 bases and J gave up 5 bases, with 12 bases separating them. The chain's CDR3 is CASSLDWNSDEQYF. The CDR3 nucleotides read TGTGCCAGCAGCTTGGATTGGAACAGCGACGAGCAGTACTTC.